This TCR beta chain was sequenced in a study of tumor and adjacent non-tumor tissue in lung cancer (dated by TCRdb to 2016 to 2018). General notes on the study: The cohort included about a dozen adenocarcinoma, a couple of squamous cell carcinoma and 1 small cell lung cancer patients. Ages among the roughly 15 patients ranged from about 30 to 76 years, there were 10 or so men and 5 women, and disease was at TNM stage I to III. For each patient, one tumor sample and one normal lung sample were taken, giving about 29 paired specimens that underwent TCRbeta CDR3 sequencing. Bulk TCRbeta repertoires were compared between lung tumor tissue and matched distant non-tumor lung tissue obtained from more than 12 lung cancer patients. Sequencing produced about 120,000,000 productive TCRbeta reads in total, an average of approximately 4 million reads per sample.

From the germline V gene, CDR1 is MNHEY and CDR2 is SVGAGI. The CDR3 has 15 amino acids, counting the end cysteine and phenylalanine. CDR3 DNA only is kept here, 45 bases in frame from base 1. Library creation used multiplex PCR. For sequencing, an Illumina HiSeq 2500 was employed. TCRbeta libraries were constructed through three rounds of nested PCR with primers (Table S4) according to protocols adapted from ARM-PCR. Before sequencing, PCR products of 200-500 bp were excised from the gel and purified with the QIAquick gel extraction kit. The source study handled its data this way. Reads were cleaned with Trimmomatic, merged with FLASH into complete CDR3 sequences, and assigned to V(D)J germline segments with MiTCR. Clonal diversity was computed as the inverse Simpson's index with VDJtools. In-frame sequences lacking a premature stop codon were counted as productive reads. TCRdb ran its own pipeline on the public reads, namely fastp trimming at Q25 and MiXCR clone calling, and kept in-frame beta chains. Each entry is one CDR3 protein sequence, shown with its most common DNA and genes. These V and J calls are TCRdb output, not the study's own analysis. The sample has more than 120,000 distinct CDR3 sequences on record, approximately 64% of them singletons. The ten largest clones capture around a sixth of the sample.

RNA was isolated from bulk, unsorted tissue, and RNA quality was assessed with a NanoDrop ND-1000 and an Agilent 2100. The donors were newly diagnosed lung cancer patients admitted for thoracic surgery in China from August to November 2014 who had not received prior chemotherapy. Patients with previous radiotherapy or chemotherapy, or with another concurrent cancer, were excluded from the study. Pieces of surgical tissue measuring about 1-2.1 cm3 were kept in RNAlater solution and stored at -80 degrees C until use. The investigation overall reported the following: Tumor tissue showed significantly greater TCR diversity (inverse Simpson) than normal lung tissue (approximately 430 vs 150, P = 0.0075, Mann-Whitney U test). Only approximately 16 patients were included in the cohort, and the need for larger samples and more detailed clinical data was noted by the authors. Significantly higher TCR diversity was found in younger patients, and higher tumor TCR diversity was associated with shorter overall and disease-free survival. The sequencing platform is not named in the methods, and unique molecular identifiers are not mentioned. Peripheral blood was not sequenced, so blood TCRbeta repertoires in these lung cancer patients were not examined. In normal lung, the top 100 clones accounted for a significantly larger cumulative share of the repertoire than in tumor tissue.

In the case of this clonotype: It lacks a known antigen. An end of the junction does not agree with germline; a read error may underlie this.

The TCR was taken from a man aged 55 to 70 with small cell lung cancer. The chain joins TRBV6-5 to TRBJ1-6, and the D gene may be TRBD1, 6 bases matching. Sequencing used lung tumor tissue. The CDR3 reads as follows: CASSHSIEGGSPLRF. The DNA is TGTGCCAGCAGTCACTCGATCGAGGGGGGCTCACCCCTCCGCTTT.